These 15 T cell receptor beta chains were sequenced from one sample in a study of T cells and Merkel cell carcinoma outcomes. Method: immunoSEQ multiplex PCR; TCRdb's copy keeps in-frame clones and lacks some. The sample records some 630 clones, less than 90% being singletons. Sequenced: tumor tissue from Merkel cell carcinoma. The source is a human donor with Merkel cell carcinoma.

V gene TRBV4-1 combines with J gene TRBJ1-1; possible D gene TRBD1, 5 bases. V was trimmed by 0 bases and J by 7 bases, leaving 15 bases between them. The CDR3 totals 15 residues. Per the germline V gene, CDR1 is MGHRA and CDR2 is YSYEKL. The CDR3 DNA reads TGCGCCAGCAGCCAAGATGGGGCAAGAGAGAATGAAGCTTTCTTT. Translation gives CASSQDGARENEAFF.

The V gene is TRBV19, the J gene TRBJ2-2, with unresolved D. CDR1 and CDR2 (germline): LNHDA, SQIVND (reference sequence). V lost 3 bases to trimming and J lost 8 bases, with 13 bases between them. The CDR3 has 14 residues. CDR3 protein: CASSIRSPGGELFF. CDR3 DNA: TGTGCCAGTAGTATTCGGTCCCCCGGGGGGGAGCTGTTTTTT. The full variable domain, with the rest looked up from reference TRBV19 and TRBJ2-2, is DGGITQSPKYLFRKEGQNVTLSCEQNLNHDAMYWYRQDPGQGLRLIYYSQIVNDFQKGDIAEGYSVSREKKESFPLTVTSAQKNPTAFYLCASSIRSPGGELFFGEGSRLTVL.

CDR3 DNA sequence: TGTGCCAGCAGTTTTCGGGCAGGGTTTCGGGGGACCTCGGGCGAGCAGTACTTC. Residues: CASSFRAGFRGTSGEQYF. The gene calls are TRBV27 and TRBJ2-7; D is possibly TRBD2 (6 bases). This CDR3 is 18 amino acids long. Germline V lookup: CDR1 MNHEY, CDR2 SMNVEV (reference sequence). V gave up 3 bases and J gave up 6 bases, with 27 bases separating them.

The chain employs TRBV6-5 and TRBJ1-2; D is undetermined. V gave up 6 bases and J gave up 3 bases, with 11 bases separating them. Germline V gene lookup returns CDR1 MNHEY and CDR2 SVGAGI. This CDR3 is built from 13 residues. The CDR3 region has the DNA TGTGCCAGCAGCTCCCGGGGATACTATGGCTACACCTTC. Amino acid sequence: CASSSRGYYGYTF.

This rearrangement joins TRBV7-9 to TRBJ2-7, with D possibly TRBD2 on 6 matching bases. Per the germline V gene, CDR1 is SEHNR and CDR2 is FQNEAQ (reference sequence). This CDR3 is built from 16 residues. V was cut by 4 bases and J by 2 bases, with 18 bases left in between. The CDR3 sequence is CASSSSGVGAAYEQYF. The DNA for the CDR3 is TGTGCCAGCAGCTCATCGGGAGTCGGTGCGGCCTACGAGCAGTACTTC. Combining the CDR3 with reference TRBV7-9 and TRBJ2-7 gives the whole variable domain DTGVSQNPRHKITKRGQNVTFRCDPISEHNRLYWYRQTLGQGPEFLTYFQNEAQLEKSRLLSDRFSAERPKGSFSTLEIQRTEQGDSAMYLCASSSSGVGAAYEQYFGPGTRLTVT.

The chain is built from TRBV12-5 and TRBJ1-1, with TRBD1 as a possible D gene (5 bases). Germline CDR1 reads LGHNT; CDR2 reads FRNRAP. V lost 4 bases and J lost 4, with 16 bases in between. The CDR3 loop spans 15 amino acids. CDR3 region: CASGWGLGGRTEAFF. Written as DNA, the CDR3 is TGTGCTAGTGGTTGGGGCCTCGGAGGCCGCACTGAAGCTTTCTTT.

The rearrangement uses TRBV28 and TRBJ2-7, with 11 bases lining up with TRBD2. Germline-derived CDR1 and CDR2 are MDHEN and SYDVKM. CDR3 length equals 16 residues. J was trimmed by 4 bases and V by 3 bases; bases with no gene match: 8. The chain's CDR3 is CASSFPLGLAGYEQYF. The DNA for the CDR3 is TGTGCCAGCAGTTTCCCCCTCGGACTAGCGGGTTACGAGCAGTACTTC.

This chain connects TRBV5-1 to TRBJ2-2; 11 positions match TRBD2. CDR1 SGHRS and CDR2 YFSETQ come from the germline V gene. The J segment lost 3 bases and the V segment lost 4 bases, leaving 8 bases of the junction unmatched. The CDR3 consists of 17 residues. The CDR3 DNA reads TGCGCCAGCAGCAAGAGCGGGACTAGCGGCTACACCGGGGAGCTGTTTTTT. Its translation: CASSKSGTSGYTGELFF.

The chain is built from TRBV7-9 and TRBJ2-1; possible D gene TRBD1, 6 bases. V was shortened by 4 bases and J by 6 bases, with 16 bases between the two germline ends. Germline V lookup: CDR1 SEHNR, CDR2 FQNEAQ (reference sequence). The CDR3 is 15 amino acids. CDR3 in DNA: TGTGCCAGCAGCTCAGGGGCCCGCGCGGTCAATGAGCAGTTCTTC. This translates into CASSSGARAVNEQFF.

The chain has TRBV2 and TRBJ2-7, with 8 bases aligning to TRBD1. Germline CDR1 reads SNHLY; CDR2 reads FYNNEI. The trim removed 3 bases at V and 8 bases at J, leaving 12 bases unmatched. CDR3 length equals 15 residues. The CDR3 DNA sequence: TGTGCCAGCAGTGAGGAGGGACAGGCCTTAGAGAAGCAGTACTTC. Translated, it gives CASSEEGQALEKQYF.

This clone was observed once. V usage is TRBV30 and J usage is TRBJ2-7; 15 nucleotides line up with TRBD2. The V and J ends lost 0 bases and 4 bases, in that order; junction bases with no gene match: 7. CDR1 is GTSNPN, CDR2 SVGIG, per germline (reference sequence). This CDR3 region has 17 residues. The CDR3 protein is CAWSVKGLAGGRYEQYF. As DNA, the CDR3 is TGTGCCTGGAGTGTAAAGGGACTAGCGGGAGGCAGATACGAGCAGTACTTC. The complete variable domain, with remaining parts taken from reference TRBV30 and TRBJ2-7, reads SQTIHQWPATLVQPVGSPLSLECTVEGTSNPNLYWYRQAAGRGLQLLFYSVGIGQISSEVPQNLSASRPQDRQFILSSKKLLLSDSGFYLCAWSVKGLAGGRYEQYFGPGTRLTVT.

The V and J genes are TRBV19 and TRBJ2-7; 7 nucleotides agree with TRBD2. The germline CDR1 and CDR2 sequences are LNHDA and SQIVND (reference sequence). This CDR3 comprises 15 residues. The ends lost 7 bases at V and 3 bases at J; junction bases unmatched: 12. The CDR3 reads CASMWSGEGDYEQYF. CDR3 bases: TGTGCCAGTATGTGGAGTGGGGAGGGAGACTACGAGCAGTACTTC. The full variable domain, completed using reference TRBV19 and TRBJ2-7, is DGGITQSPKYLFRKEGQNVTLSCEQNLNHDAMYWYRQDPGQGLRLIYYSQIVNDFQKGDIAEGYSVSREKKESFPLTVTSAQKNPTAFYLCASMWSGEGDYEQYFGPGTRLTVT.

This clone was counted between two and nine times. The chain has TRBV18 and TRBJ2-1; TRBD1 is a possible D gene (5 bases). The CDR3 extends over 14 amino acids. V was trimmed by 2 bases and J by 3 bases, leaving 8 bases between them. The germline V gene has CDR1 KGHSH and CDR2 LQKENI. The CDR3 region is CASSPTGFYNEQFF. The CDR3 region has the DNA TGTGCCAGCTCACCAACAGGTTTCTACAATGAGCAGTTCTTC.

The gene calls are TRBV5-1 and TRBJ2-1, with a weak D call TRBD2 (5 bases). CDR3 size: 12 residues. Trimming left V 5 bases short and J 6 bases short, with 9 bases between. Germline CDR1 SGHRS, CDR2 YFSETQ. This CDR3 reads CASRVGINEQFF. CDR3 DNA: TGCGCCAGCAGGGTCGGGATCAATGAGCAGTTCTTC. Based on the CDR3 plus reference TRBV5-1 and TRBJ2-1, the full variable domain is KAGVTQTPRYLIKTRGQQVTLSCSPISGHRSVSWYQQTPGQGLQFLFEYFSETQRNKGNFPGRFSGRQFSNSRSEMNVSTLELGDSALYLCASRVGINEQFFGPGTRLTVL.

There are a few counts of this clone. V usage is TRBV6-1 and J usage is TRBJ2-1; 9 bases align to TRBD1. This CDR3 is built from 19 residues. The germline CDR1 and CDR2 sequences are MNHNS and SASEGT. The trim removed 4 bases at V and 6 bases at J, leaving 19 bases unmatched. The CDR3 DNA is TGTGCCAGCAGTGGTGTTGAAAAGGGGGGACAGGGTTGGGGCAATGAGCAGTTCTTC. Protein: CASSGVEKGGQGWGNEQFF.